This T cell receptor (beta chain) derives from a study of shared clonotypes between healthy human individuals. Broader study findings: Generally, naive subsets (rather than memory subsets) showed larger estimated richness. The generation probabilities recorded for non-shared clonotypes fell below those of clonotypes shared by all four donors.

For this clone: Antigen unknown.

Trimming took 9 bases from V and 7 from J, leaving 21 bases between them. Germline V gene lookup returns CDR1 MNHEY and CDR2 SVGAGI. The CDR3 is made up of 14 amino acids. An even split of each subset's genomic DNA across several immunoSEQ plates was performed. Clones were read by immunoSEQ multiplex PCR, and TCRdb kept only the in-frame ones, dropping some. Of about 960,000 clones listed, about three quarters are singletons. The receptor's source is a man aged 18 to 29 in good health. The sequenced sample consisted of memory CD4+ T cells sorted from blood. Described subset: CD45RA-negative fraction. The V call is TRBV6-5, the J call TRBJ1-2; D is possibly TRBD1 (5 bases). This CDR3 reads CASSGTPGLSGYTF. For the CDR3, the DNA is TGTGCCAGTAGCGGGACTCCGGGACTCTCTGGCTACACCTTC.